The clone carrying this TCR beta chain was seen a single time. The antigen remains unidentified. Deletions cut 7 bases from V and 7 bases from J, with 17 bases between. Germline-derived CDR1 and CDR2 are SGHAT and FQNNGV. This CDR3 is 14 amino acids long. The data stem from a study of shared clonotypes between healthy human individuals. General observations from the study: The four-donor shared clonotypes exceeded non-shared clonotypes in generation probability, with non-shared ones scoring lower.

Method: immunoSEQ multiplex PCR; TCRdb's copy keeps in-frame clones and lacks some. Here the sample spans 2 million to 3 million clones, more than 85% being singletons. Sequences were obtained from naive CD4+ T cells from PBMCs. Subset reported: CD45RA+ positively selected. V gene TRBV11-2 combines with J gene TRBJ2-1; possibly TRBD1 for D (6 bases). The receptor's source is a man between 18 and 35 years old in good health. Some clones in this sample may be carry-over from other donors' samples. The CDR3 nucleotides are TGTGCCAGCACTACCTCGAGGGGGTCGAATGAGCAGTTCTTC. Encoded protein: CASTTSRGSNEQFF.